This T cell receptor beta chain was captured in a study of cytomegalovirus exposure and HLA in healthy donors. The overall study: Earlier, approximately 110 million unique TCR beta sequences were recovered from roughly 200 million T cells by an analysis.

CDR1 is SGHRS and CDR2 is YFSETQ in the germline V gene. There are 13 residues in the CDR3. The V and J ends lost 3 bases and 1 base respectively, with 6 bases between them. Findings and caveats of the study: TRBV6-2, TRBV6-3 and other indistinguishable V segments were excluded. Per published accounts, TCR beta sequences correctly predicted the HLA-A and HLA-B alleles of most subjects. Rare TCR sequences dominated, though some public TCRs recurred in many donors.

Comment on this clone: Its antigen is undetermined. Distinct nucleotide sequences in the sample also encode this CDR3.

It was with 60 Vbeta and 13 Jbeta primers that the PCR ran. Sequenced by immunoSEQ multiplex PCR; TCRdb stores in-frame clones only, minus some. The sample lists tens of thousands of clones, under 80% seen once, with around 4.7% in the top ten. The clonotype comes from a man in his sixties in good health and CMV-seropositive. The V gene is TRBV5-1, the J gene TRBJ2-3, with D possibly being TRBD1 (6 bases). What was sequenced was PBMCs. This CDR3 reads CASSSGGTDTQYF. In DNA form, the CDR3 reads TGCGCCAGCAGCTCAGGGGGCACAGATACGCAGTATTTT.